One TCR beta chain is described in this entry. Its antigen is currently unknown. These data come from a study of cytomegalovirus exposure and HLA in healthy donors. Study results and limitations: A list of about 180 TCR beta chains associated with cytomegalovirus was given. An analysis that was carried out later associated 17,000 or so TCR beta sequences with HLA alleles at 0.05 false discovery rate.

Germline values: CDR1 SNHLY, CDR2 FYNNEI. With 8 bases removed from V and 0 bases from J, the gap between germline ends came to 14 bases. The CDR3 contains 14 residues. 60 Vbeta and 13 Jbeta primers were used in PCR. The table came from immunoSEQ multiplex PCR; TCRdb's copy has only in-frame clones and leaves some out. The data contain some 110,000 clones, about 61% of them singletons. The chain recombines TRBV2 with TRBJ2-7; D not resolved. Source material: PBMCs. This clonotype originated in a woman in her twenties or thirties in good health and CMV-seronegative. CDR3 coding DNA: TGTGCCAGCGCTCTGACTGCGTACTCCTACGAGCAGTACTTC. Protein sequence: CASALTAYSYEQYF.